The 30 T cell receptor beta chains below all came from one sample that was sequenced in a study of shared clonotypes between healthy human individuals. Assay used: immunoSEQ multiplex PCR; TCRdb lists only in-frame clones, some missing. The table has 450,000 to 600,000 clones, 79% seen once. The sequencing input was PBMCs. The receptors derive from a woman in her thirties or forties in good health. Some clones in this sample may be carry-over from other donors' samples.

The V and J genes are TRBV28 and TRBJ2-1, with D perhaps matching TRBD2 (6 bases). Germline CDR1 reads MDHEN; CDR2 reads SYDVKM. Trimming took off 3 bases at V and 0 bases at J, with 9 bases between the two ends. The CDR3 consists of 15 residues. The CDR3 region is CASSFSGSSYNEQFF. In DNA form, the CDR3 reads TGTGCCAGCAGTTTTAGCGGAAGCTCCTACAATGAGCAGTTCTTC.

V is TRBV10-2 and J is TRBJ1-5; no clear D. Germline V gives CDR1 WSHSY, CDR2 SAAADI. V was pared by 7 bases and J by 1 base, with 14 bases between. This CDR3 has 15 amino acids. The CDR3 bases are TGCGCCAGCACCCACACAGTCCAGAGCAATCAGCCCCAGCATTTT. The encoded protein is CASTHTVQSNQPQHF.

For this clone: One base away lies a much larger clone, so this may be a sequencing read error. This chain links TRBV18 with TRBJ2-7; D unresolved. CDR1 and CDR2 (germline): KGHSH, LQKENI. This CDR3 has 12 residues. For the CDR3, the DNA is TGTGCCAGCTCACGGATGAACTACGGGCAGTACTTC. Translation gives CASSRMNYGQYF.

The chain employs TRBV9 and TRBJ1-2, with D tentatively TRBD1 (5 bases). The germline V gene has CDR1 SGDLS and CDR2 YYNGEE. The V end was cut by 3 bases, the J end by 8 bases, with 8 bases between. CDR3 size: 11 residues. The CDR3 region is CASSAGRGYTF. CDR3 nucleotides: TGTGCCAGCAGCGCAGGGCGAGGCTACACCTTC.

In its sample, this clone was seen a few times. V and J are TRBV30 and TRBJ2-1; D call uncertain. From germline, CDR1 is GTSNPN and CDR2 SVGIG (reference sequence). There are 13 residues in the CDR3. The ends were cut back, 0 bases at V and 4 bases at J, with 7 bases in the middle. The CDR3 region is CAWSVQGYNEQFF. In nucleotides, the CDR3 is TGTGCCTGGAGTGTACAAGGGTACAATGAGCAGTTCTTC.

A few counts support this clone. The CDR3 sequence: CASSRRDSSTDTQYF. The DNA for the CDR3 is TGTGCCAGCAGTCGCCGGGACTCCAGCACAGATACGCAGTATTTT. The chain uses TRBV6-1 and TRBJ2-3; D may be TRBD2 (6 bases). CDR3 length equals 15 residues. Germline V gene sequence: CDR1 MNHNS, CDR2 SASEGT. Trimming shortened V by 5 bases and J by 0 bases, and 12 bases separated the two germline ends.

The CDR3 spells CASRLTQGGTEAFF. CDR3 bases: TGTGCCAGCAGACTGACCCAAGGCGGCACTGAAGCTTTCTTT. The chain employs TRBV28 and TRBJ1-1; D ambiguous. This CDR3 comprises 14 residues. V was cut by 6 bases and J by 4 bases, with 15 bases left in between. Germline-derived CDR1 and CDR2 are MDHEN and SYDVKM.

The V call is TRBV9, the J call TRBJ2-5; D remains ambiguous. The CDR3 extends over 14 amino acids. From germline, CDR1 is SGDLS and CDR2 YYNGEE. Deletions cut 2 bases from V and 2 bases from J, with 10 bases between. DNA of the CDR3: TGTGCCAGCAGCGTCAACCAGGTTCAAGAGACCCAGTACTTC. Its protein is CASSVNQVQETQYF.

This clone was found a few times. V and J are TRBV28 and TRBJ2-1; TRBD2 matches at 12 bases. J was trimmed by 0 bases and V by 7 bases; bases with no gene match: 16. CDR3 length: 20 residues. Germline V CDR1 and CDR2: MDHEN, SYDVKM. This CDR3 is CASTPAGTSGPRSSYNEQFF. CDR3 nucleotides: TGTGCCAGCACCCCAGCCGGGACTAGCGGGCCCAGGAGCTCCTACAATGAGCAGTTCTTC.

The chain joins TRBV5-1 to TRBJ2-3; a weak D match, TRBD2 (6 bases). The CDR3 spans 14 residues. Per the germline V gene, CDR1 is SGHRS and CDR2 is YFSETQ. Trimming took 7 bases from V and 5 from J, leaving 17 bases between them. In nucleotides, the CDR3 is TGCGCCAGCTGGCTAGCGAGGGATAGAGATACGCAGTATTTT. Translating it yields CASWLARDRDTQYF. Combining the CDR3 with reference TRBV5-1 and TRBJ2-3 gives the whole variable domain KAGVTQTPRYLIKTRGQQVTLSCSPISGHRSVSWYQQTPGQGLQFLFEYFSETQRNKGNFPGRFSGRQFSNSRSEMNVSTLELGDSALYLCASWLARDRDTQYFGPGTRLTVL.

The chain couples TRBV15 to TRBJ2-5; D ambiguous. V gave up 0 bases and J gave up 3 bases, with 11 bases separating them. The length of the CDR3 is 15 residues. Germline V gene lookup returns CDR1 LNHNV and CDR2 YYDKDF (reference sequence). This chain's CDR3 is CATSRDRAGEETQYF. In DNA form, the CDR3 reads TGTGCCACCAGCAGAGATAGGGCCGGAGAAGAGACCCAGTACTTC.

DNA of the CDR3: TGTGCCACCAGCAGGACTAGAGCGGGAACTGAGCAGTTCTTC. The encoded protein is CATSRTRAGTEQFF. This chain joins TRBV15 and TRBJ2-1; 7 bases fit TRBD2. V lost 3 bases and J lost 9; bases outside the gene matches: 8. CDR1 is LNHNV, CDR2 YYDKDF, per germline (reference sequence). There are 14 residues in the CDR3.

The chain carries TRBV6-1 and TRBJ1-2; 7 nucleotides line up with TRBD1. Per the germline V gene, CDR1 is MNHNS and CDR2 is SASEGT. V lost 2 bases and J lost 2; bases outside the gene matches: 8. This CDR3 region has 16 residues. In nucleotides, the CDR3 is TGTGCCAGCAGTGAAATGGGACAGTCAAGCAACTATGGCTACACCTTC. It codes for CASSEMGQSSNYGYTF.

For this clone: This sample includes further DNA sequences coding for the same CDR3. The V gene is TRBV7-8, the J gene TRBJ2-2; D is unclear. CDR3 length equals 15 residues. The V gene lost 1 base and the J gene lost 2 bases, with 8 bases spanning the gap. CDR1 SGHVS and CDR2 FQNEAQ come from the germline V gene. In DNA, the CDR3 is TGTGCCAGCAGCTTAGTTAGGGCCAACACCGGGGAGCTGTTTTTT. This sequence encodes CASSLVRANTGELFF.

This rearrangement joins TRBV7-6 to TRBJ1-4; no clear D. Trimming took 5 bases from V and 7 from J, leaving 20 bases between them. CDR3 length: 16 amino acids. Germline CDR1 and CDR2: SGHVS and FNYEAQ. The CDR3 region is CASSPRVLGRGEKLFF. CDR3 coding DNA: TGTGCCAGCAGCCCTAGGGTCCTCGGTCGGGGTGAAAAACTGTTTTTT.

The chain links TRBV28 to TRBJ2-2; tentatively, D is TRBD2 (6 bases). The CDR3 runs to 19 residues. V was shortened by 4 bases and J by 7 bases, with 28 bases between the two germline ends. The germline CDR1 and CDR2 sequences are MDHEN and SYDVKM. DNA for the CDR3: TGTGCCAGCAGTTCCCCCCAGACGGCGAGCTGGGGAGCGGGCGGGGAGCTGTTTTTT. It encodes CASSSPQTASWGAGGELFF.

The rearrangement uses TRBV5-1 and TRBJ2-3; maybe TRBD2 (5 bases). V was clipped by 4 bases and J by 2 bases, with 17 bases between them. The CDR3 sequence is 16 residues long. Germline V gene sequence: CDR1 SGHRS, CDR2 YFSETQ. For the CDR3, the DNA is TGCGCCAGCAGCCTTCCTAGGAGTCGGGACACAGATACGCAGTATTTT. Translating gives CASSLPRSRDTDTQYF.

The chain has TRBV4-2 and TRBJ2-2, with no clear D. Trimming took 3 bases from V and 1 from J, leaving 0 bases between them. Germline loops: CDR1 LGHNA, CDR2 YNFKEQ. This CDR3 is built from 12 residues. CDR3 in amino acids: CASSQNTGELFF. The CDR3 nucleotides read TGTGCCAGCAGCCAGAACACCGGGGAGCTGTTTTTT.

The chain uses TRBV2 and TRBJ1-5; 7 bases line up with TRBD1. The CDR3 totals 14 residues. V trimming: 5 bases; J trimming: 4 bases; junction bases outside the gene matches: 5. Germline V CDR1 and CDR2: SNHLY, FYNNEI. The CDR3 loop is CASSNDRVNQPQHF. The CDR3 DNA is TGTGCCAGCAGTAATGACAGGGTTAATCAGCCCCAGCATTTT.

The genes are TRBV28 and TRBJ2-7; D perhaps matches TRBD2 (5 bases). Trimming stripped 5 bases from V and 4 bases from J, with 12 bases between. The CDR3 runs to 13 residues. Germline values: CDR1 MDHEN, CDR2 SYDVKM. The CDR3 loop is CASSHGIVYEQYF. The CDR3, as DNA: TGTGCCAGCAGTCACGGGATAGTATACGAGCAGTACTTC.

The rearrangement joins TRBV7-9 to TRBJ2-7, with D possibly called TRBD1 or TRBD2 (5 bases each). This CDR3 is built from 15 residues. Looked up from germline, CDR1 is SEHNR and CDR2 is FQNEAQ (reference sequence). V lost 5 bases and J lost 2, with 16 bases in between. This CDR3 reads CASSPAGARTYEQYF. In nucleotides, the CDR3 is TGTGCCAGCAGCCCTGCCGGGGCGCGGACCTACGAGCAGTACTTC.

V gene TRBV21-1 combines with J gene TRBJ2-7; no check of the table's D call, TRBD1, against the DNA was made. TRBV21-1 is a recognized pseudogene. The CDR3 loop spans 18 amino acids. This CDR3 is CASSKAQAPPDRNYEQYF. CDR3 bases: TGTGCCAGCAGCAAAGCCCAAGCCCCCCCAGACAGGAACTACGAGCAGTACTTC.

The CDR3 nucleotides read TGTGCCTGGAGAAATTACAGTCCCGTAGCCTACGAGCAGTACTTC. Its translation: CAWRNYSPVAYEQYF. The rearrangement joins TRBV30 to TRBJ2-7, with D hard to call. V lost 3 bases and J 2 bases, leaving 17 bases between the germline ends. The CDR3 length is 15 residues. CDR1 is GTSNPN and CDR2 is SVGIG in the germline V gene (reference sequence).

The chain has TRBV15 and TRBJ2-1, with 9 bases identical to TRBD2. With 0 bases clipped from V and 8 bases from J, the junction kept 2 bases outside the gene matches. The CDR3 is 14 amino acids. From germline, CDR1 is LNHNV and CDR2 YYDKDF (reference sequence). The CDR3 protein is CATSRDRTSDEQFF. For the CDR3, the DNA is TGTGCCACCAGCAGAGATAGGACTAGCGATGAGCAGTTCTTC.

The V call is TRBV4-3, the J call TRBJ2-3; D remains unclear. The CDR3 spans 15 residues. The V and J ends lost 4 bases and 5 bases respectively, with 16 bases between them. Germline CDR1 is LGHNA and CDR2 is YSLEER. The CDR3 DNA is TGCGCCAGCAGCCTCAGTCATATGGCTGAAGATACGCAGTATTTT. Amino acid sequence: CASSLSHMAEDTQYF.

V is TRBV7-9 and J is TRBJ2-5; 12 nucleotides align to TRBD2. The germline CDR1 and CDR2 sequences are SEHNR and FQNEAQ (reference sequence). The CDR3 sequence is 15 residues long. V shed 7 bases, J shed 5 bases, and the junction held 8 bases outside the gene matches. DNA for the CDR3: TGTGCCAGCACGATACTAGCGGGAGGAGGTGAGACCCAGTACTTC. Its translation is CASTILAGGGETQYF.

This chain joins TRBV7-6 and TRBJ1-1; 11 positions match TRBD1. The CDR3 runs 16 residues. Trimming cost V 5 bases and J 7 bases; bases outside gene matches: 12. Looked up from germline, CDR1 is SGHVS and CDR2 is FNYEAQ. The CDR3 bases are TGTGCCAGCAGCAAAAGGACCGGACAGGGGGCGATTGAAGCTTTCTTT. Translated: CASSKRTGQGAIEAFF.

The chain joins TRBV7-2 to TRBJ1-2; D might be TRBD1 (6 bases). V gave up 5 bases and J gave up 4 bases, with 8 bases separating them. This CDR3 has 12 residues. Germline V gene lookup returns CDR1 SGHTA and CDR2 FQGNSA. The CDR3 DNA is TGTGCCAGCAGCGTGGACAGCTATGGCTACACCTTC. It is translated as CASSVDSYGYTF.

J is TRBJ1-4 and V is TRBV4-1, with D maybe TRBD1 (5 bases). Germline assignment: CDR1 MGHRA and CDR2 YSYEKL. Trimming stripped 6 bases from V and 3 bases from J, with 17 bases between. The CDR3 totals 16 residues. CDR3 loop: CASSPMAGGANEKLFF. The CDR3 DNA is TGCGCCAGCAGTCCGATGGCCGGGGGGGCTAATGAAAAACTGTTTTTT.

This clone was seen a single time. The same CDR3 arises from other DNA sequences in this sample as well. The rearrangement links TRBV27 to TRBJ1-5; D is ambiguous. Germline lookup yields CDR1 MNHEY and CDR2 SMNVEV (reference sequence). V was pared by 6 bases and J by 2 bases, with 11 bases between. The length of the CDR3 is 14 residues. The CDR3 region has the DNA TGTGCCAGCAGCCTTCTCGGGGGCAATCAGCCCCAGCATTTT. The encoded protein is CASSLLGGNQPQHF.